The 32 T cell receptor beta chains below all came from one sample that was sequenced in a study of T cell changes during pregnancy in multiple sclerosis. The table came from immunoSEQ multiplex PCR; TCRdb's copy has only in-frame clones and leaves some out. The table includes around 30,000 clones, about 92% detected once. This specimen was CD8+ T cells from peripheral blood mononuclear cells, taken before pregnancy. All receptors come from a female donor with multiple sclerosis, enrolled in a pregnancy study.

The genes are TRBV7-9 and TRBJ1-5, with 7 bases that match TRBD1. The trim removed 3 bases at V and 0 bases at J, leaving 2 bases unmatched. The germline V gene encodes CDR1 SEHNR and CDR2 FQNEAQ (reference sequence). The CDR3 runs 15 residues. CDR3: CASSLNRGSNQPQHF. The CDR3 bases are TGTGCCAGCAGCTTGAACAGGGGTAGCAATCAGCCCCAGCATTTT.

In regard to this clone: The junction differs from germline at one of its ends, possibly a read error. The chain uses TRBV4-1 and TRBJ1-2; no definite D call. The CDR3 sequence is 13 residues long. Per the germline V gene, CDR1 is MGHRA and CDR2 is YSYEKL. CDR3 residues: CANSHGVTGGYTF. The CDR3 region has the DNA TGCGCCAACAGCCACGGAGTGACTGGTGGCTACACCTTC.

The chain couples TRBV13 to TRBJ1-2; D is undetermined. Per germline, CDR1 PRHDT and CDR2 FYEKMQ (reference sequence). Trimming pared 0 bases from V and 5 bases from J, leaving 13 bases between. There are 15 residues in the CDR3. The CDR3, as DNA: TGTGCCAGCAGCTTAGGGTGGTACGACTCATATGGCTACACCTTC. This translates into CASSLGWYDSYGYTF.

The V gene is TRBV5-5, the J gene TRBJ2-7; D gene uncertain. This CDR3 is built from 15 residues. In germline, CDR1 is SGHKS, CDR2 YYEKEE (reference sequence). V was shortened by 4 bases and J by 0 bases, with 14 bases between the two germline ends. CDR3 in amino acids: CASSPRSIPSYEQYF. CDR3 in DNA: TGTGCCAGCAGCCCCAGGTCGATTCCCTCCTACGAGCAGTACTTC. The full variable domain, with the rest looked up from reference TRBV5-5 and TRBJ2-7, is DAGVTQSPTHLIKTRGQQVTLRCSPISGHKSVSWYQQVLGQGPQFIFQYYEKEERGRGNFPDRFSARQFPNYSSELNVNALLLGDSALYLCASSPRSIPSYEQYFGPGTRLTVT.

This chain joins TRBV6-1 and TRBJ2-7; tentatively, D is TRBD1 (5 bases). V was shortened by 6 bases and J by 3 bases, with 15 bases between the two germline ends. This CDR3 has 14 residues. CDR1 and CDR2 from the germline V gene are MNHNS and SASEGT. CDR3 in DNA: TGTGCCAGCAGCGACCTCAGGGTCTACTACGAGCAGTACTTC. Its protein product is CASSDLRVYYEQYF.

This chain joins TRBV9 and TRBJ1-4; 7 positions match TRBD1. The V gene's germline CDR1 is SGDLS and CDR2 YYNGEE. J lost 7 bases, V lost 0 bases, and 15 bases had no gene match. The CDR3 runs to 18 residues. CDR3 bases: TGTGCCAGCAGCGTAGGCTCCTCTCAACAGGGGTGGGGTGAAAAACTGTTTTTT. Its translation is CASSVGSSQQGWGEKLFF.

This chain joins TRBV9 and TRBJ2-1; 11 nucleotides match TRBD2. The CDR3 length is 17 residues. Germline V gene sequence: CDR1 SGDLS, CDR2 YYNGEE. With 0 bases clipped from V and 9 bases from J, the junction kept 11 bases outside the gene matches. The CDR3 spells CASSVEDLAGGVGEQFF. Written as DNA, the CDR3 is TGTGCCAGCAGCGTAGAGGACCTAGCGGGGGGAGTCGGTGAGCAGTTCTTC.

This clone showed up just once. The chain carries TRBV6-6 and TRBJ1-2, with D possibly matching TRBD1 (6 bases). With 5 bases removed from V and 1 base from J, the gap between germline ends came to 11 bases. The CDR3 runs to 14 residues. CDR1 is MNHNY, CDR2 SVGAGI, per germline (reference sequence). The CDR3 sequence: CASSPGEFNYGYTF. The CDR3 coding sequence is TGTGCCAGCAGTCCAGGGGAATTTAACTATGGCTACACCTTC.

The V call is TRBV6-4, the J call TRBJ2-1; 8 positions match TRBD1. From germline, CDR1 is MRHNA and CDR2 SNTAGT. This CDR3 is 15 amino acids long. V was clipped by 2 bases and J by 9 bases; unmatched bases: 9. CDR3 sequence reads: CASSDSTGGIGEQFF. The CDR3 nucleotides read TGTGCCAGCAGTGACAGTACAGGGGGAATCGGTGAGCAGTTCTTC.

This clone was seen a single time. The J gene is TRBJ2-2, the V gene TRBV19; 8 positions match TRBD2. The V gene end was trimmed by 4 bases and the J gene end by 8 bases; junction bases not matched to a gene: 6. This CDR3 spans 14 amino acids. Germline values: CDR1 LNHDA, CDR2 SQIVND (reference sequence). The CDR3 DNA reads TGTGCCAGTAGTACAAACGGGGGGGCAGGGGAGCTGTTTTTT. Its translation is CASSTNGGAGELFF.

This clone appeared a few times. This chain links TRBV7-9 with TRBJ1-2; D is perhaps TRBD1 (6 bases). CDR1 is SEHNR, CDR2 FQNEAQ, per germline (reference sequence). The CDR3 length is 13 residues. Trimming took 5 bases from V and 3 from J, leaving 10 bases between them. CDR3: CASSRPGDYGYTF. The CDR3 region has the DNA TGTGCCAGCAGCCGCCCAGGGGACTATGGCTACACCTTC.

The chain has TRBV10-3 and TRBJ2-7; 16 positions agree with TRBD2. Looked up from germline, CDR1 is ENHRY and CDR2 is SYGVKD. The CDR3 sequence is 14 residues long. V trimming: 8 bases; J trimming: 7 bases; junction bases outside the gene matches: 5. The CDR3 region is CAIGTSGGAGEQYF. Written as DNA, the CDR3 is TGTGCCATCGGGACTAGCGGGGGGGCGGGAGAGCAGTACTTC.

V and J are TRBV7-8 and TRBJ1-1; 9 bases match TRBD1. CDR1 is SGHVS and CDR2 is FQNEAQ in the germline V gene. The J segment lost 0 bases and the V segment lost 2 bases, leaving 4 bases of the junction unmatched. The CDR3 totals 16 residues. CDR3 nucleotides: TGTGCCAGCAGCTTAAAAGGGACAGGGCTGAACACTGAAGCTTTCTTT. Encoded protein: CASSLKGTGLNTEAFF.

The rearrangement joins TRBV18 to TRBJ2-3, with D possibly being TRBD1 (6 bases). Trimming left V 1 base short and J 3 bases short, with 8 bases between. CDR1 and CDR2 (germline): KGHSH, LQKENI. This CDR3 spans 14 amino acids. The CDR3 loop reads CASSPRQGTDTQYF. The CDR3, as DNA: TGTGCCAGCTCACCACGTCAGGGGACAGATACGCAGTATTTT.

The chain is built from TRBV6-6 and TRBJ2-7, with TRBD1 as a possible D gene (6 bases). Germline V lookup: CDR1 MNHNY, CDR2 SVGAGI (reference sequence). The V gene lost 5 bases and the J gene lost 3 bases, with 14 bases spanning the gap. CDR3 length: 14 amino acids. CDR3 nucleotides: TGTGCCAGCAGTCTGACAGGAACAAGCTACGAGCAGTACTTC. It codes for CASSLTGTSYEQYF.

The chain has TRBV9 and TRBJ2-7, with a tentative D call TRBD1 (6 bases). Germline values: CDR1 SGDLS, CDR2 YYNGEE. The CDR3 is made up of 14 amino acids. The ends were cut back, 4 bases at V and 3 bases at J, with 14 bases in the middle. DNA of the CDR3: TGTGCCAGCAGCTCCCACCGACAGGACTACGAGCAGTACTTC. Protein: CASSSHRQDYEQYF.

The V and J genes are TRBV9 and TRBJ2-1, with 12 nucleotides matching TRBD2. Losses at the gene ends were 4 bases for V and 8 bases for J; bases not matched to a gene: 10. The length of the CDR3 is 16 residues. Germline CDR1 and CDR2: SGDLS and YYNGEE. CDR3 bases: TGTGCCAGCAGCCCCCGGACTAGCGGGGCGCGGGATGAGCAGTTCTTC. Its translation: CASSPRTSGARDEQFF.

This CDR3 reads CASSPSEGWDIQYF. In nucleotides, the CDR3 is TGTGCCAGCAGCCCGTCTGAGGGCTGGGACATTCAGTACTTC. V is TRBV13 and J is TRBJ2-4; a weak D match, TRBD2 (5 bases). The length of the CDR3 is 14 residues. Trimming shortened V by 5 bases and J by 8 bases, and 16 bases separated the two germline ends. Germline assignment: CDR1 PRHDT and CDR2 FYEKMQ (reference sequence).

The chain has TRBV4-3 and TRBJ1-2; 7 bases align to TRBD1. This CDR3 contains 13 residues. Germline V gene data show CDR1 as LGHNA and CDR2 as YSLEER. With 2 bases clipped from V and 4 bases from J, the junction kept 1 base outside the gene matches. The CDR3 here is CASSQRTGYGYTF. DNA of the CDR3: TGCGCCAGCAGCCAACGGACAGGCTATGGCTACACCTTC.

This chain joins TRBV6-1 and TRBJ2-2, with 8 bases aligning to TRBD2. The CDR3 has 14 residues. CDR1 MNHNS and CDR2 SASEGT come from the germline V gene. Germline trimming cut 8 bases from V and 3 bases from J; bases unmatched to any gene: 5. The CDR3 is CASSAGGDTGELFF. The CDR3 DNA is TGTGCCAGCTCAGCCGGGGGGGACACCGGGGAGCTGTTTTTT.

J is TRBJ2-3 and V is TRBV7-6; no firm D call. From germline, CDR1 is SGHVS and CDR2 FNYEAQ. V was trimmed by 1 base and J by 2 bases, leaving 13 bases between them. The CDR3 spans 16 residues. The CDR3 spells CASSLGHHIPTDTQYF. The DNA of the CDR3 is TGTGCCAGCAGCTTAGGACACCATATACCCACAGATACGCAGTATTTT.

This CDR3 is CASSYGAGGEKLFF. In DNA, the CDR3 is TGTGCCAGCAGTTACGGGGCAGGGGGAGAAAAACTGTTTTTT. The chain combines TRBV6-5 with TRBJ1-4, with TRBD1 matching over 7 bases. CDR3 length: 14 residues. J gave up 8 bases and V 2 bases, and 5 bases lay outside the gene matches. Germline CDR1 and CDR2: MNHEY and SVGAGI.

The genes are TRBV29-1 and TRBJ2-5; 7 nucleotides match TRBD1. Germline loops: CDR1 SQVTM, CDR2 ANQGSEA. Losses at the gene ends were 6 bases for V and 2 bases for J; bases not matched to a gene: 9. The CDR3 sequence is 14 residues long. DNA of the CDR3: TGCAGCGTATCCCCGGGACAGCAACAAGAGACCCAGTACTTC. Protein: CSVSPGQQQETQYF.

The chain joins TRBV27 to TRBJ1-2; possibly TRBD1 for D (6 bases). This CDR3 region has 13 residues. Trimming took off 5 bases at V and 6 bases at J, with 13 bases between the two ends. Looked up from germline, CDR1 is MNHEY and CDR2 is SMNVEV (reference sequence). The CDR3 loop is CASSHGGPDGYTF. In DNA, the CDR3 is TGTGCCAGCAGTCACGGGGGGCCAGATGGCTACACCTTC.

The count of this clone is one. Written as DNA, the CDR3 is TGTGCCAGCAGTTACATCGCAGGACAGGGGGTCCAGTACTTC. Protein product: CASSYIAGQGVQYF. The chain carries TRBV6-6 and TRBJ2-5; TRBD1 matches 10 bases. Germline values: CDR1 MNHNY, CDR2 SVGAGI (reference sequence). V lost 2 bases to trimming and J lost 10 bases; unmatched junction nucleotides: 7. This CDR3 region has 14 residues.

This clone was counted once. The chain couples TRBV2 to TRBJ2-7, with TRBD1 identical over 9 bases. Losses at the gene ends were 6 bases for V and 5 bases for J; bases not matched to a gene: 14. The CDR3 spans 16 residues. The germline V gene has CDR1 SNHLY and CDR2 FYNNEI. CDR3 protein: CASRGFPGQGWDEQYF. In DNA form, the CDR3 reads TGTGCCAGCAGAGGATTTCCGGGACAGGGCTGGGACGAGCAGTACTTC.

CDR3 nucleotides: TGTGCCAGCAGCACCGGGACAGGGGGCTATAGGGACAATGAGCAGTTCTTC. This translates into CASSTGTGGYRDNEQFF. The chain recombines TRBV7-3 with TRBJ2-1; 12 nucleotides align to TRBD1. V shed 5 bases, J shed 5 bases, and the junction held 10 bases outside the gene matches. The CDR3 spans 17 residues. Germline assignment: CDR1 SGHTA and CDR2 FQGTGA.

The V gene is TRBV12-5, the J gene TRBJ1-2, with 9 bases matching TRBD1. This CDR3 has 13 residues. The germline V gene has CDR1 LGHNT and CDR2 FRNRAP. V lost 5 bases to trimming and J lost 7 bases; unmatched junction nucleotides: 5. CDR3 bases: TGTGCTAGTGGTGGGGACAGGGTACTTGGCTACACCTTC. This sequence encodes CASGGDRVLGYTF.

The chain has TRBV27 and TRBJ2-2; a possible D gene is TRBD2 (5 bases). V shed 11 bases and J shed 0 bases, with 19 bases lying between them. Germline V gene data show CDR1 as MNHEY and CDR2 as SMNVEV (reference sequence). The CDR3 consists of 16 residues. For the CDR3, the DNA is TGTGCCGCTAAAAGCGGCGGCACTGCGAACACCGGGGAGCTGTTTTTT. Protein sequence: CAAKSGGTANTGELFF.

The V gene is TRBV29-1, the J gene TRBJ2-7; TRBD1 might be the D (5 bases). Germline loops: CDR1 SQVTM, CDR2 ANQGSEA. Trimming took 0 bases from V and 5 from J, leaving 20 bases between them. The CDR3 has 16 amino acids. CDR3 DNA sequence: TGCAGCGTTGAAGAAGGGTGGGGCACGGCGAGAGACGAGCAGTACTTC. It translates to CSVEEGWGTARDEQYF.

The rearrangement uses TRBV7-6 and TRBJ2-1, with 9 positions matching TRBD2. This CDR3 contains 16 residues. The germline gives CDR1 SGHVS, CDR2 FNYEAQ. The J segment lost 7 bases and the V segment lost 1 base, leaving 8 bases of the junction unmatched. The CDR3 loop reads CASSLEWRGGENEQFF. CDR3 nucleotides: TGTGCCAGCAGCTTAGAGTGGCGGGGGGGTGAGAATGAGCAGTTCTTC.

This chain uses TRBV27 with TRBJ1-1; D is undetermined. The CDR3 runs 14 residues. Germline V lookup: CDR1 MNHEY, CDR2 SMNVEV (reference sequence). The V end lost 2 bases, the J end lost 2 bases, and 9 bases lay between the germline ends. In DNA form, the CDR3 reads TGTGCCAGCAGTTTAGAGGAGGGAAACACTGAAGCTTTCTTT. It translates to CASSLEEGNTEAFF.